A single sample is the source of the 5 T cell receptor beta chains below, sequenced in a study of blood T cells in healthy people across ages. The use of a sample-barcoded 5' primer and a J-beta primer mix characterized a second PCR of about 7 to 12 cycles. TCRdb used MiXCR to reprocess the 5' RACE reads, holding one entry per CDR3 protein. The table has about 1,600,000 distinct CDR3 sequences, approximately 42% seen once. Material for sequencing was blood. The receptors come from a young woman in good health.

The chain is built from TRBV11-2 and TRBJ1-1, with 7 bases identical to TRBD1. V dropped 0 bases and J dropped 2; count of bases not matched to a gene: 15. The CDR3 is 19 residues long. Germline V gene lookup returns CDR1 SGHAT and CDR2 FQNNGV. The CDR3 loop is CASSLDLYRGENSNTEAFF. CDR3 bases: TGTGCCAGCAGCTTAGATTTGTACAGGGGCGAAAATTCTAACACTGAAGCTTTCTTT.

The chain joins TRBV5-1 to TRBJ2-1; 7 bases are shared with TRBD2. Germline V lookup: CDR1 SGHRS, CDR2 YFSETQ. J gave up 9 bases and V 5 bases, and 11 bases lay outside the gene matches. The CDR3 has 14 residues. The CDR3 is CASSLAAIPSEQFF. CDR3 nucleotide sequence: TGCGCCAGCAGTCTAGCGGCCATACCCAGTGAGCAGTTCTTC.

This chain joins TRBV5-1 and TRBJ2-5; a weak D match, TRBD1 (5 bases). The J call may be mistaken, given a closer DNA end match to TRBJ2-7. CDR3 length: 14 amino acids. CDR1 is SGHRS, CDR2 YFSETQ, per germline. CDR3 coding DNA: TGCGCCAGCAGCTTGTCCGTAGGGGAACTCGAGCAGTACTTC. Its translation is CASSLSVGELEQYF.

This chain joins TRBV29-1 and TRBJ2-2; 7 nucleotides match TRBD1. The trim removed 5 bases at V and 7 bases at J, leaving 7 bases unmatched. The CDR3 length is 13 residues. Germline loops: CDR1 SQVTM, CDR2 ANQGSEA. Here the CDR3 reads CSVFDRADGELFF. CDR3 DNA: TGCAGCGTTTTCGACAGGGCGGACGGGGAGCTGTTTTTT.

The chain is built from TRBV11-2 and TRBJ2-3; 9 positions match TRBD1. The length of the CDR3 is 17 residues. V lost 1 base to trimming and J lost 5 bases; unmatched junction nucleotides: 10. Germline CDR1 is SGHAT and CDR2 is FQNNGV. CDR3 DNA: TGTGCCAGCAGCTTAGTGATTGGGACAGGGTCAGGAGATACGCAGTATTTT. Protein sequence: CASSLVIGTGSGDTQYF.